This entry lists 6 T cell receptor beta chains sequenced from one sample in a study of radiation and T cells in renal cell carcinoma. Time point reported: blood 2 weeks post-SBRT. As for treatment: 15 Gy SBRT to primary tumor, nephrectomy 4 weeks later. Only in-frame clones appear in the TCRdb table, and some are missing; sequencing was by immunoSEQ multiplex PCR. This sample has some 120,000 clones; around 90% occur once, and the top ten carry over 4.5%. Sequencing was performed on blood, taken from a patient whose treatment included radiotherapy and nephrectomy. The source of these receptors is a woman aged 70-85 years with renal cell carcinoma.

This clone has a handful of counts. The sample has other DNA sequences that encode this CDR3 too. The chain couples TRBV5-4 to TRBJ2-2; D is perhaps TRBD1 (5 bases). CDR1 is SGHNT and CDR2 is YYREEE in the germline V gene (reference sequence). The CDR3 sequence is 14 residues long. The germline V and J ends were trimmed by 4 bases and 2 bases, with 9 bases remaining between them. The CDR3: CASSPGQNTGELFF. The CDR3 region has the DNA TGTGCCAGCAGCCCCGGACAAAACACCGGGGAGCTGTTTTTT.

This chain joins TRBV14 and TRBJ2-5; 9 bases map to TRBD2. CDR3 length: 16 residues. Germline V gene sequence: CDR1 SGHDN, CDR2 FVKESK. J gave up 7 bases and V 4 bases, and 13 bases lay outside the gene matches. The CDR3 reads CASSPRLAGRQGTQYF. In DNA, the CDR3 is TGTGCCAGCAGCCCCCGGCTAGCGGGGCGCCAGGGGACCCAGTACTTC.

The chain couples TRBV6-5 to TRBJ2-7; 8 bases line up with TRBD1. The V and J ends lost 6 bases and 1 base, in that order; junction bases with no gene match: 8. This CDR3 comprises 15 residues. Germline V gene data show CDR1 as MNHEY and CDR2 as SVGAGI. This chain's CDR3 is CASRSTGVSSYEQYF. The CDR3 DNA reads TGTGCCAGCAGGTCGACAGGGGTTAGTTCCTACGAGCAGTACTTC.

This chain connects TRBV6-5 to TRBJ2-2; D unclear. Trimming removed 6 bases from V and 4 bases from J, with 15 bases in between. CDR3 length: 15 residues. Germline CDR1 is MNHEY and CDR2 is SVGAGI. CDR3 sequence reads: CASSRDRLGTGELFF. The CDR3 coding sequence is TGTGCCAGCAGCCGAGACCGATTAGGCACCGGGGAGCTGTTTTTT.

The CDR3 sequence is CASSLRDPNYGYTF. The CDR3 nucleotides read TGTGCCAGCTCACTCAGGGACCCTAACTATGGCTACACCTTC. The V gene is TRBV18, the J gene TRBJ1-2; maybe TRBD1 (5 bases). The germline gives CDR1 KGHSH, CDR2 LQKENI. This CDR3 contains 14 residues. The V end lost 4 bases, the J end lost 0 bases, and 9 bases lay between the germline ends.

This clone was found once. The chain combines TRBV27 with TRBJ1-6; 7 bases map to TRBD1. The CDR3 has 16 amino acids. V was pared by 6 bases and J by 12 bases, with 17 bases of the junction left unmatched. Per germline, CDR1 MNHEY and CDR2 SMNVEV (reference sequence). In DNA, the CDR3 is TGTGCCAGCAGACAAGATGGGGACAGAGGGAGGCGACCCCTCCACTTT. Amino acids: CASRQDGDRGRRPLHF.